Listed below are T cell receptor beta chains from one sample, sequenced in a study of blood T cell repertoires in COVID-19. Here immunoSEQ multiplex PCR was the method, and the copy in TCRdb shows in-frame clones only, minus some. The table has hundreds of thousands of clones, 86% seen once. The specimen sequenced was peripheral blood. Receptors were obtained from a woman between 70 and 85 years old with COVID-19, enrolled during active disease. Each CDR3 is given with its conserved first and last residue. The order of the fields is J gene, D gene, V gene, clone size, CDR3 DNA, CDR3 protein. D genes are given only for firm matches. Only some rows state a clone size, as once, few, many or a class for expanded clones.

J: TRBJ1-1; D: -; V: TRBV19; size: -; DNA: TGTGCCAGTAGTATGAGGACTGAAGCTTTCTTT; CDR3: CASSMRTEAFF
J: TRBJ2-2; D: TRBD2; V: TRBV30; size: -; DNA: TGTGCCTGGAGTGTAATAGCGGGGGGGACCGGGGAGCTGTTTTTT; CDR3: CAWSVIAGGTGELFF
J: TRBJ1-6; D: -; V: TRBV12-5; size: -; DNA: TGTGCTAGTGGTTTGGTACCGGATCGGACAGACCACCTTTATAATTCACCCCTCCACTTT; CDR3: CASGLVPDRTDHLYNSPLHF
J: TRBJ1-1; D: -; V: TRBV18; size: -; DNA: TGTGCCAGCTCACCACTTGGTAGCACTGAAGCTTTCTTT; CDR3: CASSPLGSTEAFF
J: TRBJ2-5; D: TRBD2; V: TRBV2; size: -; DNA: TGTGCCAGCGTCCCCTTGCGGGGGGATCAAGAGACCCAGTACTTC; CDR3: CASVPLRGDQETQYF
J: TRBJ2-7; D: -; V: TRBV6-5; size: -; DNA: TGTGCCAGCAAACGGACTGGACCCTACGAGCAGTACTTC; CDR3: CASKRTGPYEQYF
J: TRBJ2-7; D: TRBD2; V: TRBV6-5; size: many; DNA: TGTGCCAGCAGTTACGGGGCGGGGGGAACCTACGAGCAGTACTTC; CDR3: CASSYGAGGTYEQYF
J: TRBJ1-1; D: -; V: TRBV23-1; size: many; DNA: TGCGCCAGCAGTCGTATCGGGAGCACTGAAGCTTTCTTT; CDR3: CASSRIGSTEAFF
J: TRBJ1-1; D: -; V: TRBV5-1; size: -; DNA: TGCGCCAGCAGCTTGGAAGGGGTGATGAACACTGAAGCTTTCTTT; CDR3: CASSLEGVMNTEAFF
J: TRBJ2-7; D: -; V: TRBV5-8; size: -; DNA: TGTGCCAGCACCTTGACAGTTGCTACCTACGAGCAGTACTTC; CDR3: CASTLTVATYEQYF
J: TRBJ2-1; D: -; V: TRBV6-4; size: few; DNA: TGTGCCAGCAGTTTACAGGGAGCCTCCTACAATGAGCAGTTCTTC; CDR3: CASSLQGASYNEQFF
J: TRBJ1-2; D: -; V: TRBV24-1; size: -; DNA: TGTGCCACCAGTGGGGCGGATGGGGCCTATGGTGGCTACACCTTC; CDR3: CATSGADGAYGGYTF
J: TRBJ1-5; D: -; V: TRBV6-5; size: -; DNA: TGTGCCAGCAGTCCCTCGTACAATCAGCCCCAGCATTTT; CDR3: CASSPSYNQPQHF
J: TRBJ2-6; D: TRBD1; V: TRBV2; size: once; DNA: TGTGCCAGCAGCCGGACAGGGGGCGCAGGCGGGGCCAACGTCCTGACTTTC; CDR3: CASSRTGGAGGANVLTF
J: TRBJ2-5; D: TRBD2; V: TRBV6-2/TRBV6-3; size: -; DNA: TGTGCCAGCAGTTACCCCGAGGGGAGCGGGGAATATCAAGAGACCCAGTACTTC; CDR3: CASSYPEGSGEYQETQYF
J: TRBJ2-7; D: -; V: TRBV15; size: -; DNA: TGTGCCACCAGCAGAGAAACGGTGGGGCCCTACGAGCAGTACTTC; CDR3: CATSRETVGPYEQYF
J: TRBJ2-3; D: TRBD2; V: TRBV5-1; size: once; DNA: TGCGCCAGCATCCCGGGACTAGGGGCAGATACGCAGTATTTT; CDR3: CASIPGLGADTQYF
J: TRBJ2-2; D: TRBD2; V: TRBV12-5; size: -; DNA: TGTGCTAGTGGTTTGGTACGGGACGGGGGGTTGAACACCGGGGAGCTGTTTTTT; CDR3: CASGLVRDGGLNTGELFF
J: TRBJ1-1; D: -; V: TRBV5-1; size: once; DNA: TGCGCCAGCAGCTTGCCAGGAAGCACTGAAGCTTTCTTT; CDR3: CASSLPGSTEAFF
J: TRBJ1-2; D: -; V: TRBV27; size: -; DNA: TGTGCCAGCTCCAAAGGGGCCGGCTACACCTTC; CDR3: CASSKGAGYTF
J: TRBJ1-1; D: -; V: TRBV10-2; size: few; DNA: TGCGCCAGCAGTGTGAGAGTTTCCAACACTGAAGCTTTCTTT; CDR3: CASSVRVSNTEAFF
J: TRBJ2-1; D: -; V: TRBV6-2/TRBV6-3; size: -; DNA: TGTGCCAGCAGTTACGACAGATTCTACAATGAGCAGTTCTTC; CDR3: CASSYDRFYNEQFF
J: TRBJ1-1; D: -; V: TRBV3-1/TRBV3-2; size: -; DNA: TGTGCCAGCAGCCAATGGACGGACAGGAACACTGAAGCTTTCTTT; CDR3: CASSQWTDRNTEAFF
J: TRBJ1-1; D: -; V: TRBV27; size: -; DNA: TGTGCCAGCAGTTTAATGGCAGGGGTGAACACTGAAGCTTTCTTT; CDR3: CASSLMAGVNTEAFF
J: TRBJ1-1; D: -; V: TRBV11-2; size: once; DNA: TGTGCCAGCAGGCACCCAGGGCGGAACACTGAAGCTTTCTTT; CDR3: CASRHPGRNTEAFF
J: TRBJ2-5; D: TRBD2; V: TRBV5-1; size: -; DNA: TGCGCCAGCAGCTTGGGAGATCTAGCGGGGGCTCAAGAGACCCAGTACTTC; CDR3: CASSLGDLAGAQETQYF